Here is one TCR beta chain with its context. Its antigen remains unidentified. These data are taken from a study of cytomegalovirus exposure and HLA in healthy donors. Study summary: Inside one of the first data releases sat tens of millions of unique TCRs taken from HLA-typed donors.

The germline V gene encodes CDR1 SGHRS and CDR2 YFSETQ. The CDR3 contains 14 residues. V lost 3 bases to trimming and J lost 7 bases; unmatched junction nucleotides: 6. Primers included in the PCR were 60 Vbeta and 13 Jbeta primers. Sequencing was performed with immunoSEQ multiplex PCR; in TCRdb, only in-frame clones are kept and a portion is missing. Of some 150,000 clones listed, roughly 82% are singletons. Findings and limits, study-wide: A previous analysis found most TCR beta V segments productive roughly 90% or roughly 30% of the time.

The chain is built from TRBV5-1 and TRBJ1-2, with 10 bases aligning to TRBD1. This receptor was obtained from a man aged 18 to 29 in good health and CMV-seropositive. The specimen sequenced was PBMCs. CDR3 in amino acids: CASSSGQGSSGYTF. Written as DNA, the CDR3 is TGCGCCAGCAGCTCGGGACAGGGGAGTAGTGGCTACACCTTC.